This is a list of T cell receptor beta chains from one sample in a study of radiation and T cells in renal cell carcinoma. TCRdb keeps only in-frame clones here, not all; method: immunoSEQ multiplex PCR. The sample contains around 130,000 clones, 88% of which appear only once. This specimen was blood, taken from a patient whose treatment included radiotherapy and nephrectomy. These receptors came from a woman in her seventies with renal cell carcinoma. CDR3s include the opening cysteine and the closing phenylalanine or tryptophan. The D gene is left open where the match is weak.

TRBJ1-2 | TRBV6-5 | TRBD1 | CASSYRAGGDGYTF
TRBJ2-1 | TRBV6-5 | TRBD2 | CASSPGLGRNEQFF
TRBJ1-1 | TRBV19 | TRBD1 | CASSTDRDTEAFF
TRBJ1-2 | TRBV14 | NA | CASSPRRGGMNGYTF
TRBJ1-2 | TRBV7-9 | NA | CASSSGQFYGYTF
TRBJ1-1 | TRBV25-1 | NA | CASKSDLMNTEAFF
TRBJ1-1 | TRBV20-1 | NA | CSAYSFEAFF
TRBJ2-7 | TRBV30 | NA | CAWSPFGAKAYEQYF
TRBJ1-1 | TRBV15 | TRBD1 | CATSSGTGRPEAFF
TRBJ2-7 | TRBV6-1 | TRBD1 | CASSGGSGGRYEQYF
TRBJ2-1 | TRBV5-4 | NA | CASSGRVGDSGHYNEQFF
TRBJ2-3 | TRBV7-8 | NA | CASSLFDTQYF
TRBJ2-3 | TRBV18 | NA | CASSQDRAIYTDTQYF
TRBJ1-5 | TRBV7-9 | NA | CASSLTVSNQPQHF
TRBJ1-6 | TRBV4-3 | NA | CASSLIIDSPLHF
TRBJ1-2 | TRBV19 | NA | CASSPGRNYGYTF
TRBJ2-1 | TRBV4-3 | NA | CASSQYLGGVKSSNEQFF
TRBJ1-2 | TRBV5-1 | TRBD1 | CASSLAGTGSDGYTF
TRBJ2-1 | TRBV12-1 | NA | CASSFPAQFF
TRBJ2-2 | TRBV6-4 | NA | CASSELADGTNTGELFF
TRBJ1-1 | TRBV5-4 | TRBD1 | CASSPTLTRTGGTEAFF
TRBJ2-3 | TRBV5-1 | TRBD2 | CASSFLAGSTDTQYF
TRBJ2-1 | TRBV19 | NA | CATRAYNEQFF
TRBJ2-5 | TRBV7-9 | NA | CASSLAGEQETQYF
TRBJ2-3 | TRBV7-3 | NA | CASSLKGGHPSSTDTQYF
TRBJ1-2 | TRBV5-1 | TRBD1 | CASSSGTGGHGYTF
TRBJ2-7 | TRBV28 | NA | CASSIGQPREQYF
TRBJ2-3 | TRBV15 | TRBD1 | CATSRDLGRGLLNTQYF
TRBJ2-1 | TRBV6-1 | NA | CASSLTGNNEQFF
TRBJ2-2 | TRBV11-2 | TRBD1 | CASSHGTGGAGELFF
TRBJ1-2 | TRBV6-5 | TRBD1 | CASSPRTGGTYGYTF
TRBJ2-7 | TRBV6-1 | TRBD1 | CASRDQRQGKYEQYF
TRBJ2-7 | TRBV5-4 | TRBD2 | CASSLLGLASYEQYF
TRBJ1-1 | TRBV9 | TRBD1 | CASSVALDRGQGEAFF
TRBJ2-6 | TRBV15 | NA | CATSRDVSSGANVLTF
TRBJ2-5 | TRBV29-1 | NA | CSVSLAQETQYF
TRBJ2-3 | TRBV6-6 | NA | CASVGNTDTQYF
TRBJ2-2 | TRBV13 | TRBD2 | CASSFSFTSGTGELFF
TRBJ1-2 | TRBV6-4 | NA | CASGLPTGLLYGYTF
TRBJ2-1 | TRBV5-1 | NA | CASSPGLNNEQFF
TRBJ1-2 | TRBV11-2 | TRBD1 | CASSPGQGTMDGYTF
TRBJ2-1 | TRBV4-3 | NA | CASSPFTGGAYNEQFF
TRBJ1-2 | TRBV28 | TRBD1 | CASSTGVYGYTF